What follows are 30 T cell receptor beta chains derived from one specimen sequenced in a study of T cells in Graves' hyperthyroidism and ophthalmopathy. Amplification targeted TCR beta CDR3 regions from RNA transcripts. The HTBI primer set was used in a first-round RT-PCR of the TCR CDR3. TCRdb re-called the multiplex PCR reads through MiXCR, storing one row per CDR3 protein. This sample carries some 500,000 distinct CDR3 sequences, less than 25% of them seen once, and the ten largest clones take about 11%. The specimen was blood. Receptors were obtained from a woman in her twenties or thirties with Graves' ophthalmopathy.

This CDR3 is CASSGGRAYEQYF. The CDR3 nucleotides read TGTGCCAGCAGCGGTGGGAGGGCCTACGAGCAGTACTTC. The rearrangement uses TRBV25-1 and TRBJ2-7; 7 nucleotides line up with TRBD2. Germline V CDR1 and CDR2: MGHDK, SYGVNS. This CDR3 has 13 amino acids. V was pared by 6 bases and J by 2 bases, with 4 bases of the junction left unmatched.

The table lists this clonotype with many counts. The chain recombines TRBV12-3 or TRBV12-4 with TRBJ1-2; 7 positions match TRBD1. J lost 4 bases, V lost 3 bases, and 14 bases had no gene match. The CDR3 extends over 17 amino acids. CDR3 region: CASSLSTGYMKVYGYTF. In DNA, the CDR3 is TGTGCCAGCAGTTTGTCGACAGGGTATATGAAAGTCTATGGCTACACCTTC.

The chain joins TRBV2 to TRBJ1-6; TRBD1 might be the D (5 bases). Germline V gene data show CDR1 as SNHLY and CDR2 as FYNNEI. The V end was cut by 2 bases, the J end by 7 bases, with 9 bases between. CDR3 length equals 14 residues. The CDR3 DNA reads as TGTGCCAGCAGTGAAAGCGGGGCAAATTCACCCCTCCACTTT. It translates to CASSESGANSPLHF.

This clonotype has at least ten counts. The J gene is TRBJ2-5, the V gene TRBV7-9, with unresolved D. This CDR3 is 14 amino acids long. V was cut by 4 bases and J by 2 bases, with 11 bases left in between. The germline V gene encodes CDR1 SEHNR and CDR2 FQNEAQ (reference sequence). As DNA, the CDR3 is TGTGCCAGCAGCTGGAGCTTGGGACAAGAGACCCAGTACTTC. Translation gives CASSWSLGQETQYF.

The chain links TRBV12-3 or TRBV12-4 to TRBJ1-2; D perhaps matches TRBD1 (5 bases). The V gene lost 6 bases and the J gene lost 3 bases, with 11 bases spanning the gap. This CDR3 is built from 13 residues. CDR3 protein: CASSSTEHYGYTF. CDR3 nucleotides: TGTGCCAGCAGCTCGACAGAGCACTATGGCTACACCTTC.

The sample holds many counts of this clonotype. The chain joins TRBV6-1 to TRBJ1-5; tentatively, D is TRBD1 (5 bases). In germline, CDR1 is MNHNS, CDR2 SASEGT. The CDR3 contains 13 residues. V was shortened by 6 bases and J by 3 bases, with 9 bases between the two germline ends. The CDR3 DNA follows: TGTGCCAGCAGGACAGCGGACAATCAGCCCCAGCATTTT. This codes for CASRTADNQPQHF.

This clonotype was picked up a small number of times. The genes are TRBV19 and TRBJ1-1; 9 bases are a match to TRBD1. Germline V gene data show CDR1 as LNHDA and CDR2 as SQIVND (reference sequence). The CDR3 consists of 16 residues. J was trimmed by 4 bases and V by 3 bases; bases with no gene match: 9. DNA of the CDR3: TGTGCCAGTAGTATGTTACCGGGACAGGGTGGCACTGAAGCTTTCTTT. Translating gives CASSMLPGQGGTEAFF.

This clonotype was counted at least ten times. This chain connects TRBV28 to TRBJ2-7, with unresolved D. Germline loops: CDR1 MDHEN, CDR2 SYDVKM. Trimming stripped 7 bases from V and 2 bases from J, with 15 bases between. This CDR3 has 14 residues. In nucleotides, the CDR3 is TGTGCCAGCACATCGTCAGGTATACCCTACGAGCAGTACTTC. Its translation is CASTSSGIPYEQYF.

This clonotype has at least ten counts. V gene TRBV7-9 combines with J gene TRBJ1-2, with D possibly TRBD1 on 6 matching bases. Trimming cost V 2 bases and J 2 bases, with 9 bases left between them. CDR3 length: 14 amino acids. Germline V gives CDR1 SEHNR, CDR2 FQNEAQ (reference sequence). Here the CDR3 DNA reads TGTGCCAGCAGCTTACAGGGGTCCAACTATGGCTACACCTTC. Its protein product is CASSLQGSNYGYTF.

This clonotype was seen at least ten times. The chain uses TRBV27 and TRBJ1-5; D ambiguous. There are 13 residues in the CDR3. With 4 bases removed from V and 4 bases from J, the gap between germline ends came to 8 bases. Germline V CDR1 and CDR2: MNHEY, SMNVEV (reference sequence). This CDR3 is CASSSGDNQPQHF. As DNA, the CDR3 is TGTGCCAGCAGTTCCGGTGATAATCAGCCCCAGCATTTT.

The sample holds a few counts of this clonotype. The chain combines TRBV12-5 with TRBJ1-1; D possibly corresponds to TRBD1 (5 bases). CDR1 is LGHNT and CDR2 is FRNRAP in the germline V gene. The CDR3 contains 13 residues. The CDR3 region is CAQGRVSNTEAFF. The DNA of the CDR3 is TGTGCCCAGGGCCGCGTCTCAAACACTGAAGCTTTCTTT.

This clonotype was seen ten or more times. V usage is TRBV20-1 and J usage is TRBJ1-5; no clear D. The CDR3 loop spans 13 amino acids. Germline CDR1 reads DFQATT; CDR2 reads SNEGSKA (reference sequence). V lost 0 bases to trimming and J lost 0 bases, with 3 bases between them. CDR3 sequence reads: CSARDPSNQPQHF. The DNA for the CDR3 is TGCAGTGCTAGAGACCCTAGCAATCAGCCCCAGCATTTT.

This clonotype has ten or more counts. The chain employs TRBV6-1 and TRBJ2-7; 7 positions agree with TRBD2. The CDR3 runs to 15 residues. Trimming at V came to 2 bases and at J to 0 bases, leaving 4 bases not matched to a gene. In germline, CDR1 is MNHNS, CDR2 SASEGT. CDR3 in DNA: TGTGCCAGCAGTGAACCTGGCGGGAGCTCCTACGAGCAGTACTTC. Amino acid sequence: CASSEPGGSSYEQYF.

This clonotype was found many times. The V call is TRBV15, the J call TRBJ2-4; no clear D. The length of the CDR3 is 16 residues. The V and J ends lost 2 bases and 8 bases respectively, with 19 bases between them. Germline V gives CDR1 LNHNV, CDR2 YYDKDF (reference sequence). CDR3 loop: CATSRPDPDGSYIQYF. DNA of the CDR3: TGTGCCACCAGCAGACCCGACCCAGACGGAAGCTACATTCAGTACTTC.

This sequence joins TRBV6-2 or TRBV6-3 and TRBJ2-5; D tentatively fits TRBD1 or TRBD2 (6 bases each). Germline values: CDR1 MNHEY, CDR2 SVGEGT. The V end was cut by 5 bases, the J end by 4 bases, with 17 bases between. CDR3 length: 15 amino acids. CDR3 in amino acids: CASSPRRGPRETQYF. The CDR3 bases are TGTGCCAGCAGTCCCCGACGGGGGCCTCGAGAGACCCAGTACTTC.

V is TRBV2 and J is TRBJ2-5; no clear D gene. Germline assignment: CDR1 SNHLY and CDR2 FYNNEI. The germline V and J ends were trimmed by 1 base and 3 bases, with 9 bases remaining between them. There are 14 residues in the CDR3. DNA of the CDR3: TGTGCCAGCAGTGAAGTATACTCAAAAGAGACCCAGTACTTC. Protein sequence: CASSEVYSKETQYF.

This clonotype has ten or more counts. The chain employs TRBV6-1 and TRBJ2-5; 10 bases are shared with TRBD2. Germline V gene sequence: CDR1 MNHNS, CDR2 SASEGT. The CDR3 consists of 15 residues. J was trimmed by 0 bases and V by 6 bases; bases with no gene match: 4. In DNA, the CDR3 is TGTGCCAGCAGAATTAGCGGGAGGTACCAAGAGACCCAGTACTTC. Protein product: CASRISGRYQETQYF.

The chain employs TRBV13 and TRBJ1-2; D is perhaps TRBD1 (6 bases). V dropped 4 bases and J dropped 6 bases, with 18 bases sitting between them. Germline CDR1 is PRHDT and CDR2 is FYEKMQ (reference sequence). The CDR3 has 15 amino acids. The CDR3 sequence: CASSSTQGFMDGYTF. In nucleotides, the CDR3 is TGTGCCAGCAGCTCTACACAGGGTTTTATGGATGGCTACACCTTC. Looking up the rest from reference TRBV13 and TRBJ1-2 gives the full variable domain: AAGVIQSPRHLIKEKRETATLKCYPIPRHDTVYWYQQGPGQDPQFLISFYEKMQSDKGSIPDRFSAQQFSDYHSELNMSSLELGDSALYFCASSSTQGFMDGYTFGSGTRLTVV.

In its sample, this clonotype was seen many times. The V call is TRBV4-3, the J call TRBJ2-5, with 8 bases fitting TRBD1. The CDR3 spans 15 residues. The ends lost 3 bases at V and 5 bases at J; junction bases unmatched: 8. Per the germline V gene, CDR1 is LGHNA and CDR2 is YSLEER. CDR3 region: CASSHAQGAGETQYF. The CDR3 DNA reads TGCGCCAGCAGCCACGCTCAGGGGGCCGGGGAGACCCAGTACTTC.

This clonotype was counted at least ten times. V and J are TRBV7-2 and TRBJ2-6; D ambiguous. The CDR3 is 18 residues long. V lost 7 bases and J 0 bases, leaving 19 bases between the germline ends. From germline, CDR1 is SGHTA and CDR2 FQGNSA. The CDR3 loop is CASNRLADGSSGANVLTF. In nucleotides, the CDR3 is TGTGCCAGCAACCGTCTCGCGGACGGTTCCTCTGGGGCCAACGTCCTGACTTTC.

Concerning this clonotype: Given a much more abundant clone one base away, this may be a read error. This CDR3 is CASRSGGELCF. In DNA, the CDR3 is TGTGCCTCCCGTAGCGGCGGGGAGCTGTGTTTT. V gene TRBV24-1 combines with J gene TRBJ2-2, with D maybe TRBD2 (6 bases). The CDR3 contains 11 residues. From germline, CDR1 is KGHDR and CDR2 SFDVKD.

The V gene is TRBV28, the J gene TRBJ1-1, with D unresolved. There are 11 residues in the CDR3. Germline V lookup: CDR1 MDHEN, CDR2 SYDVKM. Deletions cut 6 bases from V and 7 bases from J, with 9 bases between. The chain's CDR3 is CASRSPFEAFF. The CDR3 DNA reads TGTGCCAGCAGATCGCCCTTTGAAGCTTTCTTT.

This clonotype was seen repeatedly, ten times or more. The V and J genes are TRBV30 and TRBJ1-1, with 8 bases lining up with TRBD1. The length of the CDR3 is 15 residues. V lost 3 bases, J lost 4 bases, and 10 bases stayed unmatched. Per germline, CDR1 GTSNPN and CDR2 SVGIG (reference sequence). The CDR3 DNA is TGTGCCTGGAGCGGGACAGGAGGAGGAGGCACTGAAGCTTTCTTT. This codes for CAWSGTGGGGTEAFF.

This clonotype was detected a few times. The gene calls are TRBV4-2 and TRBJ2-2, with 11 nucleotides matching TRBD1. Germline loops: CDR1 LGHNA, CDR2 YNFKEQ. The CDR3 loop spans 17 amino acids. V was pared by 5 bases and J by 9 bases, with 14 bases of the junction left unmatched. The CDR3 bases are TGTGCCAGCAGCGAAAGACATCCGGGACAGGGGGTTCGGGAGCTGTTTTTT. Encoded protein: CASSERHPGQGVRELFF.

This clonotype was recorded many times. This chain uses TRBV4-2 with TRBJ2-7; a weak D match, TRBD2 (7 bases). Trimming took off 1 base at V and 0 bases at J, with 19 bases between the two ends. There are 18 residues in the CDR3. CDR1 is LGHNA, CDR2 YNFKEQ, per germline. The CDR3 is CASSQGGGYRDLSYEQYF. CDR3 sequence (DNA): TGTGCCAGCAGCCAAGGCGGGGGTTACAGGGATCTCTCCTACGAGCAGTACTTC.

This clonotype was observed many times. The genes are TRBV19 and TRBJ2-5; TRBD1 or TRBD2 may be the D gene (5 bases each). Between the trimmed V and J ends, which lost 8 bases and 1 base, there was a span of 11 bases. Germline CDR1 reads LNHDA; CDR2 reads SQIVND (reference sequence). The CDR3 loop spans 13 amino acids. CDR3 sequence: CASGTSSQETQYF. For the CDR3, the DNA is TGTGCCAGTGGGACGTCAAGCCAAGAGACCCAGTACTTC.

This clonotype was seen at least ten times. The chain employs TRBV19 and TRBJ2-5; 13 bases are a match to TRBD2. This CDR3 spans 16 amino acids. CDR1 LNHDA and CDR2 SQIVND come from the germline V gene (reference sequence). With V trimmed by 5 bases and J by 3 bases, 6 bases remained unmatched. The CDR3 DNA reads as TGTGCCAGTAGTCTTAGACTAGCGGGGGGAAAAGAGACCCAGTACTTC. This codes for CASSLRLAGGKETQYF.

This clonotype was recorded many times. The CDR3, as DNA: TGTGCCAGCAAGGGATACTCTGGAAACACCATATATTTT. As protein: CASKGYSGNTIYF. The chain recombines TRBV6-1 with TRBJ1-3; the D is unclear. Germline CDR1 is MNHNS and CDR2 is SASEGT. Trimming took off 7 bases at V and 0 bases at J, with 7 bases between the two ends. The CDR3 loop spans 13 amino acids.

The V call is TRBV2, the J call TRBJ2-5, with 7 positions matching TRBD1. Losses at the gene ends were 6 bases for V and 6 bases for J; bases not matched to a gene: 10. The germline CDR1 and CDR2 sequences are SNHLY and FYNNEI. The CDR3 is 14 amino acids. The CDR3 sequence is CASRVDRVVQTQYF. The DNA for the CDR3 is TGTGCCAGCAGGGTAGACAGGGTAGTCCAGACCCAGTACTTC. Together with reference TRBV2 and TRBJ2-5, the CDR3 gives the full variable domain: EPEVTQTPSHQVTQMGQEVILRCVPISNHLYFYWYRQILGQKVEFLVSFYNNEISEKSEIFDDQFSVERPDGSNFTLKIRSTKLEDSAMYFCASRVDRVVQTQYFGPGTRLLVL.

CDR3 sequence: CAWDRARQETQYF. DNA of the CDR3: TGTGCCTGGGACAGGGCGCGGCAAGAGACCCAGTACTTC. The chain uses TRBV30 and TRBJ2-5; 7 nucleotides match TRBD1. The V gene end was trimmed by 5 bases and the J gene end by 2 bases; junction bases not matched to a gene: 5. Germline V gene data show CDR1 as GTSNPN and CDR2 as SVGIG (reference sequence). The CDR3 covers 13 residues.